This T cell receptor beta chain was obtained from a study of control samples from healthy donors and cancer patients. The table came from immunoSEQ multiplex PCR; TCRdb's copy has only in-frame clones and leaves some out. The data show 120,000 to 150,000 clones, around 90% seen once. The V and J ends lost 6 bases and 1 base, in that order; junction bases with no gene match: 2. The CDR3 is 13 amino acids. This sequence originates from a man aged 30 to 45 in good health. The rearrangement joins TRBV12-3 or TRBV12-4 to TRBJ1-1; the match to TRBD1 covers 7 bases. The sample consisted of blood. Here the CDR3 DNA reads TGTGCCAGCAGCAGACAGGGGAACACTGAAGCTTTCTTT. This gives the protein CASSRQGNTEAFF.